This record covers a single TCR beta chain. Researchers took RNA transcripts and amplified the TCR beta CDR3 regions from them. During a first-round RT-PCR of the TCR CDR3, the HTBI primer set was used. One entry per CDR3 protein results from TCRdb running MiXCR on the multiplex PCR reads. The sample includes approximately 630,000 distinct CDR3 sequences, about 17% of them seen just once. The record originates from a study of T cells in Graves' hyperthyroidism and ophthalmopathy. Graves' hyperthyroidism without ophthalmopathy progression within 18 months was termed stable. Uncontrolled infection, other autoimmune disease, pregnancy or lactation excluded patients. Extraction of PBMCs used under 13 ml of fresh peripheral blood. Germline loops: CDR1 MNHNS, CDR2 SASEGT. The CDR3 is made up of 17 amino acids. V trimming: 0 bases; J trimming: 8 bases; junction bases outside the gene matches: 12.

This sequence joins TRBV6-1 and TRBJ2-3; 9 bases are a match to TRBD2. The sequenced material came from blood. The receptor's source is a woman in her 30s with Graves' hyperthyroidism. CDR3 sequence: CASSEAGASGVRSTQYF. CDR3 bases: TGTGCCAGCAGTGAAGCAGGGGCTAGCGGGGTACGTAGTACGCAGTATTTT.